Each of the 5 T cell receptor beta chains below was sequenced from the same sample in a study of tumor and adjacent non-tumor tissue in lung cancer. No cell sorting was done before RNA was extracted from the tissue. Distant lung tissue was collected more than 3 cm away from the tumor edge. A modified ARM-PCR protocol with three rounds of nested PCR amplified TCRbeta. In TCRdb, the multiplex PCR reads were re-called with MiXCR into one record per CDR3 protein. This sample carries fewer than 75,000 distinct CDR3 sequences, more than 75% of them seen once, and the ten largest clones take roughly 45%. The sample was distant non-tumor lung tissue. The receptors were gathered from a man in his 60s with non-small cell lung cancer.

In its sample, this clonotype is medium-sized (0.01 to 0.1%). The chain uses TRBV4-2 and TRBJ2-7; 14 bases agree with TRBD2. The germline CDR1 and CDR2 sequences are LGHNA and YNFKEQ. V shed 0 bases, J shed 12 bases, and the junction held 4 bases outside the gene matches. The CDR3 sequence is 14 residues long. In DNA, the CDR3 is TGTGCCAGCAGCCAAGACGGGACTAGCGGGGGTAGGTACTTC. Translated: CASSQDGTSGGRYF.

Remarks on this clonotype: At one boundary the junction diverges from the germline segment, which might be a read error. The chain is built from TRBV20-1 and TRBJ2-7, with a tentative D call TRBD2 (6 bases). The CDR3 covers 13 residues. Germline V gene data show CDR1 as DFQATT and CDR2 as SNEGSKA (reference sequence). Written as DNA, the CDR3 is TGCAGTGCCAGCCAAGGGACGGACTACAAGCAGTACTTC. It encodes CSASQGTDYKQYF.

In regard to this clonotype: An end of the junction differs from the germline gene, which may be a read error. This CDR3 reads CSVSTTGTWVADTQYF. CDR3 DNA sequence: TGCAGCGTCAGTACAACCGGGACATGGGTCGCAGACACGCAGTATTTT. The chain couples TRBV29-1 to TRBJ2-3; tentatively, D is TRBD1 (6 bases). From germline, CDR1 is SQVTM and CDR2 ANQGSEA. The CDR3 is made up of 16 amino acids.

This chain connects TRBV11-2 to TRBJ2-1, with D perhaps TRBD1 or TRBD2 (6 bases each). V lost 4 bases, J lost 5 bases, and 21 bases lay in between. The CDR3 extends over 17 amino acids. Germline V gene lookup returns CDR1 SGHAT and CDR2 FQNNGV. CDR3 sequence: CASSSTRHRDLNNEQFF. The CDR3 DNA reads as TGTGCCAGCAGCTCTACCCGGCACAGGGACTTGAACAATGAGCAGTTCTTC.

To note about this clonotype: A read error is likely, as this CDR3 ends without the conserved phenylalanine or tryptophan. This chain joins TRBV4-2 and TRBJ1-5, with 8 bases aligning to TRBD1. Germline values: CDR1 LGHNA, CDR2 YNFKEQ. The CDR3 sequence is 15 residues long. This chain's CDR3 is CANSQTGTGKRPQHV. As DNA, the CDR3 is TGTGCCAACAGCCAGACCGGGACAGGCAAGCGGCCCCAGCATGTT.